This T cell receptor (beta chain) came from a study of preoperative IRX-2 immunotherapy in early breast cancer. As for treatment: preoperative locoregional IRX-2 cytokine immunotherapy. Preoperative locoregional IRX-2 cytokine immunotherapy was tested in the phase Ib source study. The ends lost 6 bases at V and 2 bases at J; junction bases unmatched: 8. This CDR3 comprises 15 residues. The germline V gene encodes CDR1 MNHGY and CDR2 SAAAGT. Only in-frame clones appear in the TCRdb table, and some are missing; sequencing was by immunoSEQ multiplex PCR. This sample has more than 20,000 clones, with 78% found just once. This clone has only a few counts.

The sequencing here drew on lymph node tissue, taken before IRX-2 immunotherapy. The TCR comes from a human donor with breast cancer. The chain carries TRBV6-8 and TRBJ2-7; 9 bases align to TRBD2. The CDR3 here is CASRSLAGPAYEQYF. The CDR3 bases are TGTGCCAGCAGATCTCTAGCGGGGCCCGCCTACGAGCAGTACTTC.